This TCR beta chain was recorded in a study of breast tumors, draining lymph nodes, adjacent tissues. Study results and caveats: That most tumor T cells come from lymph nodes remained unproven. The data were judged consistent with most tumor T cells coming from lymph node and expanding in tumor. Compared with basal-like, luminal-like tumors shared significantly more repertoire with nontumor tissue. Tumor repertoires ranked between lymph nodes and nontumor tissue in diversity, with V and J gene preferences.

Germline V gives CDR1 LNHNV, CDR2 YYDKDF (reference sequence). Losses at the gene ends were 1 base for V and 4 bases for J; bases not matched to a gene: 2. The CDR3 runs 14 residues. TCRdb reanalysed the multiplex PCR reads using MiXCR and keeps one entry per CDR3 protein. The sample includes 20,000 to 25,000 distinct CDR3 sequences, approximately 48% seen only once; the top ten take roughly 8.3%. This clonotype was seen ten or more times. The target antigen is unknown. The sequencing input was breast tumor tissue. This sequence originates from a female donor with breast cancer. Some clones in this sample may be carry-over from other donors' samples. The J gene is TRBJ2-3, the V gene TRBV15; 7 positions agree with TRBD1. The CDR3 DNA is TGTGCCACCAGCAGAGTGGACAGGTCAGATACGCAGTATTTT. Protein sequence: CATSRVDRSDTQYF.